Detailed here is one T cell receptor (beta chain). This specimen comes from a study of blood T cell repertoires in COVID-19. Study overall: Samples taken during acute and convalescent COVID-19 were collected in the United States, Italy and Spain. T cells, B-cell-depleted T cells, or PBMCs supplied cDNA or gDNA.

Participants spanned ages 18 to 89 years and resided in about 24 US areas. Clinical history reported by participants formed the basis on which cohorts were assigned. The CDR3 is 15 amino acids. CDR1 is MNHEY and CDR2 is SVGEGT in the germline V gene. The junction had 8 bases not matched to a gene; V was cut back by 4 bases and J by 6 bases. Assay: immunoSEQ multiplex PCR; the TCRdb copy retains only in-frame clones and omits some. The profile shows approximately 280,000 clones, almost 90% of them singletons. The chain has TRBV6-2 or TRBV6-3 and TRBJ2-7, with TRBD2 matching 11 bases. The clonotype comes from a woman between 18 and 29 years old with acute COVID-19. Sequenced material: PBMCs or T cells enriched from blood (not recorded which). The DNA for the CDR3 is TGTGCCAGCAGTTCGATGGCTAGCGGGAGGCCCGAGCAGTACTTC. It yields the protein CASSSMASGRPEQYF.